This section outlines one T cell receptor (beta chain) sequence together with its context. Its specificity is not known. This entry comes from a study of CD8+CD57+ T cells in acquired aplastic anemia. Selection for sequencing was limited to patients who had shown CD8+CD57+ cell expansion by flow cytometry. Blood was sampled before the patients had received any therapy. Trimming removed 6 bases from V and 6 bases from J; junction bases left unmatched: 10. The CDR3 runs to 16 residues. Germline V lookup: CDR1 DFQATT, CDR2 SNEGSKA (reference sequence). TCR beta VDJ and CDR3 profiling used genomic DNA as template. Via MiXCR, TCRdb re-called the reads, giving one row per CDR3 protein. This sample has under 200,000 distinct CDR3 sequences, with roughly two thirds found just once. Study-wide findings and caveats: For CD8+ Simpson's diversity, patients and controls showed no significant difference.

Sequences were obtained from sorted CD4+, CD8+, or CD8+CD57+ T cells (not recorded which) from PBMCs. The chain recombines TRBV20-1 with TRBJ2-1; 14 bases are a match to TRBD2. The sequence was collected from a human donor with aplastic anemia. CDR3 nucleotide sequence: TGCAGTGCCAGCAGTGACGGGACTAGCGGGGGCAATGAGCAGTTCTTC. It encodes CSASSDGTSGGNEQFF.